The 23 T cell receptor beta chains in this list originate from one sample, sequenced in a study of blood T cell repertoires in COVID-19. Method: immunoSEQ multiplex PCR; TCRdb's copy keeps in-frame clones and lacks some. The sample shows 90,000 to 100,000 clones, about nine tenths of them seen only once. Sequencing was performed on peripheral blood. All receptors derive from a middle-aged man with acute or convalescent COVID-19.

The sample holds one count of this clone. This chain uses TRBV19 with TRBJ2-7; 7 bases map to TRBD2. From germline, CDR1 is LNHDA and CDR2 SQIVND (reference sequence). J lost 2 bases, V lost 6 bases, and 4 bases had no gene match. The CDR3 contains 13 residues. As DNA, the CDR3 is TGTGCCAGTAGCCGGGAGGCTACCTACGAGCAGTACTTC. Translated, it gives CASSREATYEQYF.

By sample share, this clone is medium-sized. The V gene is TRBV5-6, the J gene TRBJ2-2; D may be TRBD1 (5 bases). The CDR3 extends over 15 amino acids. CDR1 and CDR2 (germline): SGHDT, YYEEEE. V dropped 0 bases and J dropped 3 bases, with 9 bases sitting between them. In nucleotides, the CDR3 is TGTGCCAGCAGCTTGGTTCAGGGTGACACCGGGGAGCTGTTTTTT. Translated, it gives CASSLVQGDTGELFF.

The J gene is TRBJ2-1, the V gene TRBV7-9, with 7 bases that match TRBD2. The CDR3 contains 16 residues. Looked up from germline, CDR1 is SEHNR and CDR2 is FQNEAQ (reference sequence). The ends lost 4 bases at V and 0 bases at J; junction bases unmatched: 6. The CDR3 region has the DNA TGTGCCAGCAGCTCTCCCGGGACTACCTCCTACAATGAGCAGTTCTTC. Translation: CASSSPGTTSYNEQFF. The variable domain in full, completed from reference TRBV7-9 and TRBJ2-1, reads DTGVSQNPRHKITKRGQNVTFRCDPISEHNRLYWYRQTLGQGPEFLTYFQNEAQLEKSRLLSDRFSAERPKGSFSTLEIQRTEQGDSAMYLCASSSPGTTSYNEQFFGPGTRLTVL.

The chain links TRBV5-5 to TRBJ1-5; 7 positions agree with TRBD1. The CDR3 length is 13 residues. J was trimmed by 13 bases and V by 2 bases; bases with no gene match: 9. CDR1 and CDR2 (germline): SGHKS, YYEKEE (reference sequence). CDR3 nucleotide sequence: TGTGCCAGCAGCTTCGGGACAGACAAAGTGCAGCATTTT. As protein: CASSFGTDKVQHF.

The chain has TRBV24-1 and TRBJ2-2; 12 bases map to TRBD2. CDR1 and CDR2 from the germline V gene are KGHDR and SFDVKD. The CDR3 is 17 amino acids. The V gene end was trimmed by 4 bases and the J gene end by 4 bases; junction bases not matched to a gene: 6. The chain's CDR3 is CATSDQTSGSATGELFF. The CDR3 DNA sequence: TGTGCCACCAGTGACCAGACTAGCGGGAGTGCCACCGGGGAGCTGTTTTTT.

The CDR3 loop reads CASSYAENTEAFF. The CDR3 nucleotides read TGTGCCAGCAGCTACGCAGAGAACACTGAAGCTTTCTTT. The gene calls are TRBV7-9 and TRBJ1-1, with D uncertain. V lost 4 bases and J lost 1, with 7 bases in between. Germline V gene data show CDR1 as SEHNR and CDR2 as FQNEAQ (reference sequence). The CDR3 runs 13 residues.

The V gene is TRBV11-2, the J gene TRBJ2-1; 10 bases map to TRBD2. Germline loops: CDR1 SGHAT, CDR2 FQNNGV. V lost 0 bases and J lost 3; bases outside the gene matches: 5. The CDR3 has 17 amino acids. CDR3 in amino acids: CASSLEVTSGDYNEQFF. As DNA, the CDR3 is TGTGCCAGCAGCTTAGAGGTTACTAGCGGGGACTACAATGAGCAGTTCTTC.

The chain is built from TRBV5-1 and TRBJ1-1, with a tentative D call TRBD1 (6 bases). The germline CDR1 and CDR2 sequences are SGHRS and YFSETQ. V lost 3 bases to trimming and J lost 6 bases, with 15 bases between them. The CDR3 runs 14 residues. CDR3 nucleotides: TGCGCCAGCAGCTGGATACAGGGAAGCTCTGAAGCTTTCTTT. Its translation is CASSWIQGSSEAFF.

The chain uses TRBV11-2 and TRBJ2-3; D is possibly TRBD2 (6 bases). CDR1 SGHAT and CDR2 FQNNGV come from the germline V gene. Trimming pared 6 bases from V and 4 bases from J, leaving 17 bases between. The CDR3 has 15 amino acids. The CDR3 region is CASSTRGSGSDTQYF. The CDR3 region has the DNA TGTGCCAGCAGTACCCGGGGTAGCGGATCAGATACGCAGTATTTT.

This chain connects TRBV5-5 to TRBJ1-5; 7 bases line up with TRBD1. Unmatched junction bases numbered 2, after V lost 2 bases and J lost 3 bases. Germline V CDR1 and CDR2: SGHKS, YYEKEE (reference sequence). The CDR3 sequence is 14 residues long. The CDR3 sequence: CASSLDRANQPQHF. DNA of the CDR3: TGTGCCAGCAGCTTAGACAGGGCCAATCAGCCCCAGCATTTT.

This clone was seen a few times. The chain uses TRBV12-3 or TRBV12-4 and TRBJ2-1; D is unclear. This CDR3 has 11 residues. Trimming pared 3 bases from V and 9 bases from J, leaving 6 bases between. The DNA for the CDR3 is TGTGCCAGCAGTTTCGCAGGTGAGCAGTTCTTC. This codes for CASSFAGEQFF.

The genes are TRBV19 and TRBJ2-3; maybe TRBD1 (5 bases). The CDR3 extends over 14 amino acids. V gave up 7 bases and J gave up 2 bases, with 13 bases separating them. CDR1 LNHDA and CDR2 SQIVND come from the germline V gene (reference sequence). The chain's CDR3 is CASKDRIITDTQYF. The CDR3, as DNA: TGTGCCAGTAAAGACAGAATTATCACAGATACGCAGTATTTT. Using reference TRBV19 and TRBJ2-3 for the parts outside the CDR3, the full variable domain is DGGITQSPKYLFRKEGQNVTLSCEQNLNHDAMYWYRQDPGQGLRLIYYSQIVNDFQKGDIAEGYSVSREKKESFPLTVTSAQKNPTAFYLCASKDRIITDTQYFGPGTRLTVL.

This clone was seen a single time. The chain has TRBV24-1 and TRBJ2-1, with 10 nucleotides matching TRBD1. In germline, CDR1 is KGHDR, CDR2 SFDVKD. J lost 2 bases, V lost 5 bases, and 8 bases had no gene match. This CDR3 has 17 residues. The chain's CDR3 is CATSAFIGTGAYNEQFF. The CDR3 region has the DNA TGTGCCACCAGTGCGTTTATCGGGACAGGGGCCTACAATGAGCAGTTCTTC.

V and J are TRBV27 and TRBJ2-5, with TRBD2 matching over 12 bases. The V gene end was trimmed by 5 bases and the J gene end by 5 bases; junction bases not matched to a gene: 12. The CDR3 runs to 17 residues. Per germline, CDR1 MNHEY and CDR2 SMNVEV (reference sequence). The CDR3 coding sequence is TGTGCCAGCAGTCCCGGGACTAGCGGGCCCGCAGGGGAGACCCAGTACTTC. This sequence encodes CASSPGTSGPAGETQYF.

This sequence joins TRBV2 and TRBJ1-2; 7 nucleotides align to TRBD1. CDR1 and CDR2 from the germline V gene are SNHLY and FYNNEI. With V trimmed by 6 bases and J by 2 bases, 3 bases remained unmatched. This CDR3 is 13 amino acids long. Here the CDR3 reads CASRGQINYGYTF. In nucleotides, the CDR3 is TGTGCCAGCAGGGGACAGATAAACTATGGCTACACCTTC.

The V call is TRBV9, the J call TRBJ1-6; D unresolved. This CDR3 region has 13 residues. Germline CDR1 reads SGDLS; CDR2 reads YYNGEE. The V end was cut by 0 bases, the J end by 8 bases, with 6 bases between. The DNA for the CDR3 is TGTGCCAGCAGCGTAGCCGGGGATTCACCCCTCCACTTT. This encodes CASSVAGDSPLHF.

The gene calls are TRBV18 and TRBJ2-1; maybe TRBD2 (6 bases). Germline assignment: CDR1 KGHSH and CDR2 LQKENI. Trimming pared 6 bases from V and 9 bases from J, leaving 15 bases between. The CDR3 length is 13 residues. In DNA form, the CDR3 reads TGTGCCAGCTCGCCCGGAGCCGGGGGTGAGCAGTTCTTC. Its protein is CASSPGAGGEQFF.

A few counts support this clone. The CDR3 spells CASSLSVTYEQYF. DNA for the CDR3: TGTGCCAGCAGCCTTTCGGTCACCTACGAGCAGTACTTC. The rearrangement joins TRBV14 to TRBJ2-7, with unresolved D. There are 13 residues in the CDR3. Germline V gene lookup returns CDR1 SGHDN and CDR2 FVKESK. Trimming removed 4 bases at V and 2 bases at J, with 9 bases between. The variable domain in full, completed from reference TRBV14 and TRBJ2-7, reads EAGVTQFPSHSVIEKGQTVTLRCDPISGHDNLYWYRRVMGKEIKFLLHFVKESKQDESGMPNNRFLAERTGGTYSTLKVQPAELEDSGVYFCASSLSVTYEQYFGPGTRLTVT.

This clone was observed a single time. The chain combines TRBV7-6 with TRBJ2-7; 7 nucleotides match TRBD2. The germline V gene encodes CDR1 SGHVS and CDR2 FNYEAQ. CDR3 length: 13 residues. After removal of 4 bases from V and 3 bases from J, the junction contained 3 bases not matched to a gene. The CDR3 bases are TGTGCCAGCAGCTCGGGGGAGGGCTACGAGCAGTACTTC. Its translation: CASSSGEGYEQYF.

The V call is TRBV10-1, the J call TRBJ1-1; 8 bases line up with TRBD1. V shed 5 bases, J shed 1 base, and the junction held 3 bases outside the gene matches. Germline V gene lookup returns CDR1 WNHNN and CDR2 SYGVQD (reference sequence). This CDR3 region has 14 residues. CDR3 sequence (DNA): TGCGCCAGCAGTCTTGACAGGGGGAACACTGAAGCTTTCTTT. This translates into CASSLDRGNTEAFF.

The chain uses TRBV4-1 and TRBJ2-2; no clear D gene. CDR3 length equals 16 residues. The V end was cut by 2 bases, the J end by 3 bases, with 13 bases between. Germline CDR1 reads MGHRA; CDR2 reads YSYEKL. The chain's CDR3 is CASSQIPASYTGELFF. CDR3 in DNA: TGCGCCAGCAGCCAAATTCCAGCGTCGTACACCGGGGAGCTGTTTTTT.

V gene TRBV5-8 combines with J gene TRBJ2-2; D gene unclear. Trimming shortened V by 1 base and J by 6 bases, and 16 bases separated the two germline ends. Per the germline V gene, CDR1 is SGHTS and CDR2 is YDEGEE. The CDR3 has 16 amino acids. CDR3 residues: CASSLPRHTRAGELFF. CDR3 coding DNA: TGTGCCAGCAGCTTGCCGAGACATACCCGAGCCGGGGAGCTGTTTTTT.

V gene TRBV4-1 combines with J gene TRBJ2-5; 11 bases match TRBD2. Germline values: CDR1 MGHRA, CDR2 YSYEKL. The CDR3 is 16 residues long. The V gene end was trimmed by 3 bases and the J gene end by 10 bases; junction bases not matched to a gene: 13. The CDR3 bases are TGCGCCAGCAGCCACGGCACTAGCGGGGGCCGAGGGGGCCAGTACTTC. Amino acids: CASSHGTSGGRGGQYF.